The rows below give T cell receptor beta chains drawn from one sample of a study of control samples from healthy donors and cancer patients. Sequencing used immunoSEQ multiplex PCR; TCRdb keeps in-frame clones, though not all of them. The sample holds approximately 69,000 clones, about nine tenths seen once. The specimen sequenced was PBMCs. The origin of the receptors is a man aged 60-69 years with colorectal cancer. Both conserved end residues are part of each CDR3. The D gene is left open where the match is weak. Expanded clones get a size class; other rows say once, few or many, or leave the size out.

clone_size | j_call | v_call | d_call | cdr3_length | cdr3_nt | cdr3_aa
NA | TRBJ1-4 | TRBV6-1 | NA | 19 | TGTGCCAGCAGTGATTCGGTAGGTAGGCCACGTGCAACTAATGAAAAACTGTTTTTT | CASSDSVGRPRATNEKLFF
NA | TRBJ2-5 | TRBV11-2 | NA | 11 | TGTGCCAGCAGCTTAACGGAGACCCAGTACTTC | CASSLTETQYF
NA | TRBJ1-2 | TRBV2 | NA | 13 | TGTGCCAGCAGTGAAGAGGGTAGGGGGGGCTACACCTTC | CASSEEGRGGYTF
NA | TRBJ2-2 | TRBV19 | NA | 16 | TGTGCCAGTAGCAAAATGGACAGAGAGAACACCGGGGAGCTGTTTTTT | CASSKMDRENTGELFF
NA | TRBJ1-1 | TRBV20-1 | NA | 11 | TGCAGTGCTGCACGGTCCACTGAAGCTTTCTTT | CSAARSTEAFF
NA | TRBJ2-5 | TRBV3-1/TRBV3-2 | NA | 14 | TGTGCCAGCAGCCAAGAGCGGACTATAGGGACCCAGTACTTC | CASSQERTIGTQYF
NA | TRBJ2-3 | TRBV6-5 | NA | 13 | TGTGCCACAGGGGCAGCTAGCACAGATACGCAGTATTTT | CATGAASTDTQYF
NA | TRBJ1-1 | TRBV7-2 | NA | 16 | TGTGCCAGCAGCCCCTTCGGGGGGAGAATGAACACTGAAGCTTTCTTT | CASSPFGGRMNTEAFF
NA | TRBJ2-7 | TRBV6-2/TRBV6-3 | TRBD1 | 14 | TGTGCCAGCAGTTGGGGGACAGGAAACTACGAGCAGTACTTC | CASSWGTGNYEQYF
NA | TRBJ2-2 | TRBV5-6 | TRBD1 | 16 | TGTGCCAGCAGCTCTGACAGGGTGCGGAACACCGGGGAGCTGTTTTTT | CASSSDRVRNTGELFF
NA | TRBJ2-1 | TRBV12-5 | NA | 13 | TGTGCTAGTGGTTTGCCCCCTGGCCATGAGCAGTTCTTC | CASGLPPGHEQFF
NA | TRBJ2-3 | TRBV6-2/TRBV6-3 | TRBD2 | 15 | TGTGCCAGCAGTTACCAGCGGGGGAGCACAGATACGCAGTATTTT | CASSYQRGSTDTQYF
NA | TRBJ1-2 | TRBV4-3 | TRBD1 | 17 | TGCGCCAGCAGCCCAACACGGGGGGACAGTCCGCTCTATGGCTACACCTTC | CASSPTRGDSPLYGYTF
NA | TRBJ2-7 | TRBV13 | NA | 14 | TGTGCCAGCGGCTTACAGGCCGGATCCTACGAGCAGTACTTC | CASGLQAGSYEQYF
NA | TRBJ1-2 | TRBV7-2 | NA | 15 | TGTGCCAGCAGCTCGGCGTACAGGCCCGACTATGGCTACACCTTC | CASSSAYRPDYGYTF
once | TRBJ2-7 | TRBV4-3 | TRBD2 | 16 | TGCGCCAGCAGCCAAGACATACTAGCGGGGAACCGGGGGCAGTACTTC | CASSQDILAGNRGQYF
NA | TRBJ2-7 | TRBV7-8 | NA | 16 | TGTGCCAGCAGCGCGGGGGCAGGGGGCGAAGGAGGGGAGCAGTACTTC | CASSAGAGGEGGEQYF
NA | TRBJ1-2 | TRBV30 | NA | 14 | TGTGCCTGGCTTTCAAAAGGCCGGGGGAATGGCTACACCTTC | CAWLSKGRGNGYTF
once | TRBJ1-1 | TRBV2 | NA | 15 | TGTGCCAGCACCCTGACAGGTTCGGGTTTAAGTGAAGCTTTCTTT | CASTLTGSGLSEAFF
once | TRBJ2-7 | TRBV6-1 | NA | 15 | TGTGCCAGCAGTGAAGGGTGGTGGGGGCTCCGCGAGCAGTACTTC | CASSEGWWGLREQYF
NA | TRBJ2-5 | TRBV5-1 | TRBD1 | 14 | TGCGCCAGCAGCCCCGGGACAGGGAAAGAGACCCAGTACTTC | CASSPGTGKETQYF
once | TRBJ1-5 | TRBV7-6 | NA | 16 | TGTGCCAGCAGCCCGCTAGGAAGGGGAAGCAATCAGCCCCAGCATTTT | CASSPLGRGSNQPQHF
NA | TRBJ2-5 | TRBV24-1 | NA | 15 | TGTGCCACCAGTGACCCGGTAGTGGGACAAGAGACCCAGTACTTC | CATSDPVVGQETQYF
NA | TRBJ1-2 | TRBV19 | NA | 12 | TGTGCCAGTAGTAACATGGGCTATGGCTACACCTTC | CASSNMGYGYTF
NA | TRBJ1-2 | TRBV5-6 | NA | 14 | TGTGCCAGCAGCTTGAAGCCAGGGAACTATGGCTACACCTTC | CASSLKPGNYGYTF
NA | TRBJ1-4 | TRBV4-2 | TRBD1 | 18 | TGTGCCAGCAGCCAGAGCCGACAGGGGCCTCCCCGGGGTGAAAAACTGTTTTTT | CASSQSRQGPPRGEKLFF
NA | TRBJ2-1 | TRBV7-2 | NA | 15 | TGTGCCAGCAGCTTAGCGTTATCTAGCTTCAATGAGCAGTTCTTC | CASSLALSSFNEQFF
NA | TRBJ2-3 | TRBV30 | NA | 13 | TGTGCCTGGAGAGGCGACAGCACAGATACGCAGTATTTT | CAWRGDSTDTQYF
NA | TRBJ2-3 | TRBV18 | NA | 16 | TGTGCCAGCTCACCACAGGGACAATCCAGCACAGATACGCAGTATTTT | CASSPQGQSSTDTQYF
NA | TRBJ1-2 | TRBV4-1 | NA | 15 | TGCGCCAGCAGCCAAGATCCTGGGGGGGGCCTCGGCTACACCTTC | CASSQDPGGGLGYTF
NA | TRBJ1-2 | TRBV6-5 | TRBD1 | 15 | TGTGCCAGCAGTTACCGGGACAGCCGGAACTATGGCTACACCTTC | CASSYRDSRNYGYTF
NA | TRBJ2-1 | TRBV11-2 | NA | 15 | TGTGCCAGCAGCTTAGCCGGAGCAGGGGCCAATGAGCAGTTCTTC | CASSLAGAGANEQFF
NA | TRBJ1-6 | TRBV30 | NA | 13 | TGTGCCTGGAGTCAACGGTGGAATTCACCCCTCCACTTT | CAWSQRWNSPLHF
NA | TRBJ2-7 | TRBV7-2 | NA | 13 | TGTGCCAGCAGCTTAGAGGTGGTCTACGAGCAGTACTTC | CASSLEVVYEQYF
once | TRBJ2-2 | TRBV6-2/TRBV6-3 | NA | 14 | TGTGCCAGCAGTTGGGGGCCGGGCACCGGGGAGCTGTTTTTT | CASSWGPGTGELFF
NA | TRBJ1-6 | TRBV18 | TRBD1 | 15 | TGTGCCAGCTCACCTGGGGACAGTATTAATTCACCCCTCCACTTT | CASSPGDSINSPLHF
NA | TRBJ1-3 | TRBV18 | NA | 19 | TGTGCCAGCTCACCCCTTGGCGGTACCCCCATCGTCGTTGGAAACACCATATATTTT | CASSPLGGTPIVVGNTIYF
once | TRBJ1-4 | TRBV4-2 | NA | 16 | TGTGCCAGCAGCCACCCTACTGGGGAGCTGGGTGAAAAACTGTTTTTT | CASSHPTGELGEKLFF
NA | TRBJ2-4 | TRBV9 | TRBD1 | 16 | TGTGCCAGCAGCGTCGGACAGGGCATGGCCAAAAACATTCAGTACTTC | CASSVGQGMAKNIQYF
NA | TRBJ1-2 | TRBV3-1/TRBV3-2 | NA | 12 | TGTGCCAGCAGCGAAAGGTCCCATGGCTACACCTTC | CASSERSHGYTF
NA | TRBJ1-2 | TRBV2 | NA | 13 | TGTGCCAGCAGTCTCCAGGGAAACTATGGCTACACCTTC | CASSLQGNYGYTF
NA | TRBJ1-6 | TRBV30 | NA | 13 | TGTGCCGGGTCGGGGGATTATAATTCACCCCTCCACTTT | CAGSGDYNSPLHF
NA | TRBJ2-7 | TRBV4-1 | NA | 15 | TGCGCCAGCAGCCAAGATCTTATTGTAGATTACGAGCAGTACTTC | CASSQDLIVDYEQYF
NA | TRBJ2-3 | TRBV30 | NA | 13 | TGTGCCTGGGGGGACGGAAGCACAGATACGCAGTATTTT | CAWGDGSTDTQYF
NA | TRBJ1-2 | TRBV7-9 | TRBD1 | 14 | TGTGCCAGCAGCTCTCGACAGGGCCAGGGTGGCTACACCTTC | CASSSRQGQGGYTF
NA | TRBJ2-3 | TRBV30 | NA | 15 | TGTGCCTGGAGCCCCGGGACGCCAAAGGGAGATACGCAGTATTTT | CAWSPGTPKGDTQYF
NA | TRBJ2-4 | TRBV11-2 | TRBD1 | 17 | TGTGCCAGCAGCTTAGACCAGGGGGCTAGAGCCAAAAACATTCAGTACTTC | CASSLDQGARAKNIQYF
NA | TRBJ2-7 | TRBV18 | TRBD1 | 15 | TGTGCCAGCTCACCATCAGCGGACAGGGGCCACGAGCAGTACTTC | CASSPSADRGHEQYF
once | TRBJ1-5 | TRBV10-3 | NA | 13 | TGTGCCATAGGAGGTGTTAGCAATCAGCCCCAGCATTTT | CAIGGVSNQPQHF
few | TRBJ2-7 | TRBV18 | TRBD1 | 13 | TGTGCCAGCTCACCGGGACAGGTTGGCGAGCAGTACTTC | CASSPGQVGEQYF
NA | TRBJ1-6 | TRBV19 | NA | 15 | TGTGCCACCAAGACCTCGACGGACCCTAGCTCACCCCTCCACTTT | CATKTSTDPSSPLHF
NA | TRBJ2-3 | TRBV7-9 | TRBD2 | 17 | TGTGCCAGCAGCCTCGAGACTAGCGGGGTAGGCACAGATACGCAGTATTTT | CASSLETSGVGTDTQYF
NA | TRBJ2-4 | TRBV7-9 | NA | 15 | TGTGCCAGCAGTTCGACAGGGAGGGCCAAAAACATTCAGTACTTC | CASSSTGRAKNIQYF
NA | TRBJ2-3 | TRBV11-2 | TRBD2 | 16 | TGTGCCAGCAGCACACGGGTAGCGGGGGGCACAGATACGCAGTATTTT | CASSTRVAGGTDTQYF